One T cell receptor beta chain is described in this entry. Its antigen is unknown. Nothing much larger sits one base from this clone, and base qualities are not available. This record comes from a study of blood T cell repertoires in COVID-19 (TCRdb year 2020). For the wider study: The collaborator samples originated in the United States, Italy and Spain and spanned the acute and convalescent phases of COVID-19. Deeply sampled blood TCRbeta repertoires from subjects exposed to, actively infected with, or recovered from COVID-19 were included in the dataset. The repertoires were made available in a free public database intended to serve as a resource for research on the immune response to SARS-CoV-2. A de-identified subject ID, COVID-19 status, age in years and sex were almost always included in the sample metadata. The samples were drawn from the first 160 participants of the ongoing ImmuneRACE study and from 1,254 subjects provided by 6 global collaborators. The prospective study material was composed of cDNA or gDNA derived from T cells, B-cell-depleted T cells, or PBMCs. Where available, HLA class I and class II types were obtained from metadata supplied by the sample provider rather than from assay-based typing.

Whole blood was collected in K2EDTA tubes by collaborating institutions according to the institutions' own protocols. Collaborator samples were shipped for TCRbeta analysis as frozen whole blood, isolated PBMCs, or DNA extracted from either sample type. What the authors observed across the whole study: Clinical and demographic metadata were provided uncurated, with the amount varying by source and participant.

TCRbeta CDR3 regions were amplified from genomic DNA by means of the immunoSEQ Assay, a bias-controlled multiplex PCR. Turning to the authors' computational methods: Nucleated cell counts per sample were estimated from amplification of reference gene primers within the assay. Sequence reads were collapsed and filtered to measure the absolute abundance of every unique TCRbeta CDR3 rearrangement. Productive Simpson clonality was computed per sample as the square root of Simpson's diversity index over productive rearrangements. TCRdb holds this immuneACCESS table with in-frame rearrangements only. Some clones are missing; in checked studies, unresolved V genes explain under half, and the rest has no known cause. V and J calls and clone size are those listed in that table; D and trimming were worked out from the DNA. The sample records under 300,000 clones, around 82% of which are singletons. The ten largest clonotypes hold 4.9% of the sample.

Including cysteine and phenylalanine, the CDR3 has 18 amino acids. The CDR3 DNA has 54 bases and is translated from base 1. CDR1 and CDR2 are drawn from the germline V gene: SGHVS, FQNEAQ. After removal of 3 bases from V and 3 bases from J, the junction retains 15 bases not matched to a gene. Sequencing input: peripheral blood. The chain uses TRBV7-8 and TRBJ2-7; the central 9 bases match TRBD2. The origin of this receptor is a woman of 80 years or more with active or convalescent COVID-19. CDR3 loop: CASSFLIVAGAYYYEQYF. The DNA reads TGTGCCAGCAGCTTCTTAATCGTAGCGGGGGCTTATTACTACGAGCAGTACTTC.